This T cell receptor beta chain was sequenced in a study of T cells after yellow fever vaccination. The CDR3 length is 16 residues. Germline V lookup: CDR1 SEHNR, CDR2 FQNEAQ (reference sequence). The J segment lost 8 bases and the V segment lost 6 bases, leaving 14 bases of the junction unmatched. From the 5' RACE reads, TCRdb called clonotypes with MiXCR, one entry per CDR3 protein. The sample contains hundreds of thousands of distinct CDR3 sequences, roughly 13% of which appear only once. This clonotype came up many times. Sequenced here: PBMCs, sampled on the day of the yellow fever booster vaccination. The chain joins TRBV7-9 to TRBJ2-1; TRBD2 aligns across 9 bases. The origin of this receptor is a man aged 25-45 years who received the YFV17D yellow fever vaccine. This CDR3 is CASSNHRSSGIDEQFF. CDR3 bases: TGTGCCAGCAGTAATCATCGTTCTAGCGGGATTGATGAGCAGTTCTTC. Full variable domain (missing parts from reference TRBV7-9 and TRBJ2-1): DTGVSQNPRHKITKRGQNVTFRCDPISEHNRLYWYRQTLGQGPEFLTYFQNEAQLEKSRLLSDRFSAERPKGSFSTLEIQRTEQGDSAMYLCASSNHRSSGIDEQFFGPGTRLTVL.